One and the same sample provided the 32 T cell receptor beta chains below, sequenced in a study of T cell responses to AZD1222 COVID-19 vaccine. Measured with immunoSEQ multiplex PCR; TCRdb has only the in-frame clones, and not every one. This repertoire shows under 85,000 clones, around nine tenths found once; its top ten account for about a tenth. This specimen consisted of peripheral blood, obtained on day 0 of AZD1222 vaccination. These receptors all come from an adult in good health.

The CDR3 bases are TGTGCCAGCAGCCAAGCTCCTAGCGGCGATGAGCAGTTCTTC. Translating it yields CASSQAPSGDEQFF. The chain recombines TRBV4-2 with TRBJ2-1, with 7 bases aligning to TRBD2. The CDR3 is made up of 14 amino acids. The V segment lost 1 base and the J segment 8 bases; nucleotides outside the gene matches: 5. Germline loops: CDR1 LGHNA, CDR2 YNFKEQ.

The rearrangement joins TRBV11-3 to TRBJ2-3; D call uncertain. The CDR3 sequence is 14 residues long. V was cut by 3 bases and J by 1 base, with 8 bases left in between. The germline V gene encodes CDR1 SGHNT and CDR2 YENEEA. The CDR3 loop is CASSFERGTDTQYF. CDR3 sequence (DNA): TGTGCCAGCAGCTTCGAACGGGGCACAGATACGCAGTATTTT.

The rearrangement links TRBV7-2 to TRBJ1-4, with 7 bases fitting TRBD1. The germline gives CDR1 SGHTA, CDR2 FQGNSA. The CDR3 totals 15 residues. Unmatched junction bases numbered 7, after V lost 3 bases and J lost 6 bases. CDR3 amino acids: CASSLGDRVDEKLFF. CDR3 DNA sequence: TGTGCCAGCAGCTTGGGCGACAGGGTGGATGAAAAACTGTTTTTT.

This chain connects TRBV6-5 to TRBJ2-5; TRBD2 is a possible D gene (5 bases). The germline V gene has CDR1 MNHEY and CDR2 SVGAGI. The CDR3 totals 13 residues. Trimming cost V 6 bases and J 4 bases, with 12 bases left between them. CDR3 in amino acids: CASRDLGRETQYF. CDR3 in DNA: TGTGCCAGCAGGGACCTGGGGAGAGAGACCCAGTACTTC.

This chain joins TRBV6-5 and TRBJ1-2; 7 positions match TRBD1. Looked up from germline, CDR1 is MNHEY and CDR2 is SVGAGI. The CDR3 is 15 residues long. Trimming at V came to 8 bases and at J to 4 bases, leaving 13 bases not matched to a gene. The CDR3 is CASGGTTGIAYGYTF. DNA for the CDR3: TGTGCCAGCGGGGGAACGACAGGGATCGCCTATGGCTACACCTTC.

The rearrangement links TRBV9 to TRBJ2-7, with TRBD2 as a possible D gene (6 bases). Germline CDR1 reads SGDLS; CDR2 reads YYNGEE. V was pared by 4 bases and J by 0 bases, with 11 bases between. This CDR3 has 14 amino acids. CDR3 protein: CASSQDGSSYEQYF. In DNA, the CDR3 is TGTGCCAGCAGCCAGGACGGGAGCTCCTACGAGCAGTACTTC.

This clone was detected only once. The J gene is TRBJ1-6, the V gene TRBV30, with D perhaps TRBD1 (6 bases). CDR1 GTSNPN and CDR2 SVGIG come from the germline V gene (reference sequence). The V and J ends lost 2 bases and 6 bases respectively, with 14 bases between them. This CDR3 has 15 amino acids. CDR3 protein: CAWSPGVSGNSPLHF. In DNA form, the CDR3 reads TGTGCCTGGAGTCCAGGGGTGTCGGGTAATTCACCCCTCCACTTT.

J is TRBJ1-5 and V is TRBV6-5; D not resolved. V was pared by 7 bases and J by 2 bases, with 9 bases between. The CDR3 extends over 13 amino acids. Germline V gene sequence: CDR1 MNHEY, CDR2 SVGAGI. The CDR3: CASNPTGNQPQHF. The CDR3 coding sequence is TGTGCCAGCAATCCTACAGGCAATCAGCCCCAGCATTTT.

This clone has more than one count but fewer than ten. The chain carries TRBV5-6 and TRBJ2-1; TRBD2 matches at 9 bases. Germline V gives CDR1 SGHDT, CDR2 YYEEEE. V lost 6 bases to trimming and J lost 3 bases; unmatched junction nucleotides: 7. There are 15 residues in the CDR3. CDR3 residues: CASTSLTSGYNEQFF. The CDR3 nucleotides are TGTGCCAGCACCTCACTGACTAGCGGCTACAATGAGCAGTTCTTC.

The V call is TRBV2, the J call TRBJ2-1; TRBD2 aligns across 11 bases. Trimming at V came to 8 bases and at J to 5 bases, leaving 5 bases not matched to a gene. Germline lookup yields CDR1 SNHLY and CDR2 FYNNEI. The CDR3 sequence is 14 residues long. The CDR3 sequence is CASQRLAGHNEQFF. The DNA of the CDR3 is TGTGCCAGCCAGAGACTAGCGGGGCACAATGAGCAGTTCTTC.

This clone was detected only once. V gene TRBV2 combines with J gene TRBJ1-1; D is unclear. The V gene's germline CDR1 is SNHLY and CDR2 FYNNEI. This CDR3 has 15 residues. V was cut by 2 bases and J by 1 base, with 11 bases left in between. In DNA, the CDR3 is TGTGCCAGCAGTGAATCTCCTAGCCCGAACACTGAAGCTTTCTTT. Translation: CASSESPSPNTEAFF.

The J gene is TRBJ2-3, the V gene TRBV5-4; 7 bases map to TRBD2. This CDR3 has 15 residues. V trimming: 1 base; J trimming: 5 bases; junction bases outside the gene matches: 7. CDR1 and CDR2 from the germline V gene are SGHNT and YYREEE (reference sequence). As DNA, the CDR3 is TGTGCCAGCAGCTTGAAGCGGGGTGGGCAAGATACGCAGTATTTT. Its protein product is CASSLKRGGQDTQYF. The variable domain in full, with the rest retrieved from reference TRBV5-4 and TRBJ2-3, is ETGVTQSPTHLIKTRGQQVTLRCSSQSGHNTVSWYQQALGQGPQFIFQYYREEENGRGNFPPRFSGLQFPNYSSELNVNALELDDSALYLCASSLKRGGQDTQYFGPGTRLTVL.

The J gene is TRBJ2-2, the V gene TRBV5-1; TRBD2 is a possible D gene (6 bases). CDR3 size: 15 residues. With 2 bases removed from V and 4 bases from J, the gap between germline ends came to 12 bases. In germline, CDR1 is SGHRS, CDR2 YFSETQ. The CDR3 reads CASSLMAGRTGELFF. The CDR3 bases are TGCGCCAGCAGCTTAATGGCGGGACGCACCGGGGAGCTGTTTTTT.

The rearrangement uses TRBV3-1 (or the pseudogene TRBV3-2) and TRBJ2-1, with 8 nucleotides matching TRBD2. Germline V gives CDR1 LGHDT, CDR2 YNNKEL (reference sequence). V gave up 4 bases and J gave up 4 bases; unmatched junction bases: 6. The CDR3 contains 15 residues. The CDR3 loop reads CASSPRGRQYNEQFF. The CDR3 coding sequence is TGTGCCAGCAGCCCCCGCGGGAGGCAGTACAATGAGCAGTTCTTC.

V gene TRBV6-5 combines with J gene TRBJ1-3; 12 nucleotides line up with TRBD1. Trimming at V came to 6 bases and at J to 8 bases, leaving 5 bases not matched to a gene. This CDR3 contains 14 residues. Germline-derived CDR1 and CDR2 are MNHEY and SVGAGI. CDR3 sequence reads: CASSPGQGADTIYF. The CDR3 coding sequence is TGTGCCAGCAGCCCGGGACAGGGGGCTGACACCATATATTTT.

This rearrangement joins TRBV7-2 to TRBJ2-2; D possibly corresponds to TRBD1 (6 bases). Trimming took off 5 bases at V and 0 bases at J, with 7 bases between the two ends. The CDR3 runs 14 residues. Germline V gene sequence: CDR1 SGHTA, CDR2 FQGNSA. The CDR3 here is CASSGGPNTGELFF. In DNA, the CDR3 is TGTGCCAGCAGCGGGGGCCCGAACACCGGGGAGCTGTTTTTT.

This sequence joins TRBV11-2 and TRBJ2-4; 7 nucleotides line up with TRBD2. The CDR3 contains 16 residues. V lost 3 bases to trimming and J lost 4 bases; unmatched junction nucleotides: 9. CDR1 and CDR2 from the germline V gene are SGHAT and FQNNGV. The CDR3 spells CASSLRGSGLKNIQYF. DNA of the CDR3: TGTGCCAGCAGCTTGAGGGGTAGCGGGTTAAAAAACATTCAGTACTTC. Drawing the rest from reference TRBV11-2 and TRBJ2-4, the complete variable domain is EAGVAQSPRYKIIEKRQSVAFWCNPISGHATLYWYQQILGQGPKLLIQFQNNGVVDDSQLPKDRFSAERLKGVDSTLKIQPAKLEDSAVYLCASSLRGSGLKNIQYFGAGTRLSVL.

The V gene is TRBV28, the J gene TRBJ2-3, with D tentatively TRBD2 (5 bases). V was trimmed by 1 base and J by 2 bases, leaving 10 bases between them. Germline V gives CDR1 MDHEN, CDR2 SYDVKM. CDR3 length: 15 amino acids. In nucleotides, the CDR3 is TGTGCCAGCAGTTTATCCCCTAGCACCACAGATACGCAGTATTTT. The encoded protein is CASSLSPSTTDTQYF.

This chain's CDR3 is CASSEGSPGGGVYNEQFF. In DNA form, the CDR3 reads TGTGCCAGCAGTGAGGGTTCCCCTGGGGGTGGGGTCTACAATGAGCAGTTCTTC. The genes are TRBV2 and TRBJ2-1, with D perhaps given as TRBD1 or TRBD2 (5 bases each). The ends were cut back, 3 bases at V and 3 bases at J, with 21 bases in the middle. The CDR3 spans 18 residues. Germline CDR1 reads SNHLY; CDR2 reads FYNNEI.

This chain uses TRBV3-1 (or the pseudogene TRBV3-2) with TRBJ2-5, with TRBD2 matching 12 bases. The ends lost 1 base at V and 5 bases at J; junction bases unmatched: 11. CDR1 and CDR2 (germline): LGHDT, YNNKEL (reference sequence). The CDR3 loop spans 18 amino acids. CDR3 sequence reads: CASSQGSASGGALETQYF. CDR3 nucleotides: TGTGCCAGCAGCCAAGGTTCTGCTAGCGGGGGGGCCTTGGAGACCCAGTACTTC.

The rearrangement joins TRBV5-4 to TRBJ2-5; TRBD2 aligns across 8 bases. This CDR3 has 15 amino acids. Germline-derived CDR1 and CDR2 are SGHNT and YYREEE (reference sequence). V shed 5 bases and J 5 bases; nucleotides not matched to a gene: 11. CDR3 protein: CASRKAGEVFETQYF. The CDR3 bases are TGTGCCAGCAGGAAAGCGGGGGAGGTTTTCGAGACCCAGTACTTC.

The gene calls are TRBV6-6 and TRBJ2-1; 14 bases agree with TRBD2. V was pared by 1 base and J by 8 bases, with 1 base of the junction left unmatched. The CDR3 has 15 residues. Germline CDR1 MNHNY, CDR2 SVGAGI (reference sequence). This CDR3 reads CASSYLGLAGDEQFF. The CDR3 coding sequence is TGTGCCAGCAGTTACTTGGGACTAGCGGGAGATGAGCAGTTCTTC.

This clone was seen a handful of times. The chain links TRBV29-1 to TRBJ1-5; D unresolved. CDR1 and CDR2 from the germline V gene are SQVTM and ANQGSEA. The V gene lost 4 bases and the J gene lost 0 bases, with 7 bases spanning the gap. The CDR3 runs 13 residues. The chain's CDR3 is CSVVGGSNQPQHF. The CDR3 coding sequence is TGCAGCGTTGTCGGAGGTAGCAATCAGCCCCAGCATTTT.

The chain carries TRBV5-1 and TRBJ2-1; possible D gene TRBD2, 6 bases. The CDR3 extends over 15 amino acids. Germline V gene data show CDR1 as SGHRS and CDR2 as YFSETQ. The V and J ends lost 5 bases and 5 bases respectively, with 17 bases between them. CDR3 coding DNA: TGCGCCAGCAGTCGGGGACTCCCTCCCGACAATGAGCAGTTCTTC. Translating it yields CASSRGLPPDNEQFF.

The chain joins TRBV18 to TRBJ1-2, with D possibly being TRBD1 (6 bases). The CDR3 loop spans 14 amino acids. V lost 4 bases to trimming and J lost 0 bases, with 9 bases between them. Germline V gene lookup returns CDR1 KGHSH and CDR2 LQKENI. The CDR3: CASSQQGANYGYTF. In DNA, the CDR3 is TGTGCCAGCTCACAACAGGGAGCTAACTATGGCTACACCTTC.

The rearrangement joins TRBV7-2 to TRBJ2-7, with D tentatively TRBD1 or TRBD2 (5 bases each). Trimming pared 1 base from V and 2 bases from J, leaving 18 bases between. Germline values: CDR1 SGHTA, CDR2 FQGNSA. The length of the CDR3 is 17 residues. Here the CDR3 reads CASSLEGVGTGAYEQYV. In nucleotides, the CDR3 is TGTGCCAGCAGCTTAGAAGGGGTGGGGACGGGCGCCTACGAGCAGTACGTC.

This chain joins TRBV20-1 and TRBJ2-5; D remains unclear. The V end was cut by 3 bases, the J end by 1 base, with 9 bases between. The CDR3 totals 13 residues. The germline gives CDR1 DFQATT, CDR2 SNEGSKA (reference sequence). The chain's CDR3 is CSASRPPQETQYF. The CDR3 DNA follows: TGCAGTGCTAGTCGGCCACCCCAAGAGACCCAGTACTTC.

This clone was seen a single time. The chain employs TRBV4-2 and TRBJ1-4; 8 bases agree with TRBD1. The CDR3 extends over 16 amino acids. Germline V CDR1 and CDR2: LGHNA, YNFKEQ. With 0 bases clipped from V and 13 bases from J, the junction kept 13 bases outside the gene matches. Written as DNA, the CDR3 is TGTGCCAGCAGCCAAGACAGCGGGACAGGAAGAAATAGACTGTTTTTT. Protein sequence: CASSQDSGTGRNRLFF.

The DNA of the CDR3 is TGTGCCAGCAGCGTAGAAGGGACATACGGCACTGAAGCTTTCTTT. Its translation is CASSVEGTYGTEAFF. The gene calls are TRBV9 and TRBJ1-1; D is perhaps TRBD1 (6 bases). In germline, CDR1 is SGDLS, CDR2 YYNGEE. The CDR3 is made up of 15 amino acids. V lost 0 bases and J 4 bases, leaving 13 bases between the germline ends.

CDR3 bases: TGTGCCAGCAGTGAAGGACCGGGACACCAATACGAGCAGTACGTC. Its protein product is CASSEGPGHQYEQYV. The chain uses TRBV6-1 and TRBJ2-7, with D possibly TRBD1 on 6 matching bases. In germline, CDR1 is MNHNS, CDR2 SASEGT. CDR3 length equals 15 residues. V lost 1 base, J lost 4 bases, and 14 bases lay in between.

This sequence joins TRBV18 and TRBJ2-7; D is undetermined. The CDR3 is 13 residues long. Germline V gives CDR1 KGHSH, CDR2 LQKENI. V lost 5 bases and J lost 5, with 13 bases in between. The CDR3 bases are TGTGCCAGCTCATCAAGGGAAAAGGACGAGCAGTACGTC. Amino acids: CASSSREKDEQYV.

This CDR3 is CASNPPRTGSGANVLTF. CDR3 DNA sequence: TGTGCCAGCAACCCGCCCCGAACAGGCTCTGGGGCCAACGTCCTGACTTTC. The rearrangement joins TRBV7-9 to TRBJ2-6; D might be TRBD1 (5 bases). V was trimmed by 7 bases and J by 0 bases, leaving 16 bases between them. CDR1 is SEHNR, CDR2 FQNEAQ, per germline (reference sequence). CDR3 length: 17 residues.